These 11 T cell receptor beta chains came from one sample sequenced in a study of regulatory T cells in long-lasting Graves disease. CDR3-region Arm-PCR and iRepertoire HTBI primers produced the TCR beta libraries. MiXCR, run by TCRdb on the multiplex PCR reads, gives a single entry per CDR3 protein. The sample records about 220,000 distinct CDR3 sequences, roughly 19% being singletons. Regarding time point: newly diagnosed GD, antithyroid drugs for less than 3 months. PBMC RNA was the source of the TCR library. These records were also assigned to another study, of T cells in Graves' hyperthyroidism and ophthalmopathy.

The sequencing used peripheral blood mononuclear cells (PBMCs), collected at new diagnosis, from a patient treated with antithyroid drugs. The receptor set was obtained from a woman in her 30s with Graves disease.

The chain has TRBV2 and TRBJ2-7; 9 nucleotides match TRBD1. The germline gives CDR1 SNHLY, CDR2 FYNNEI. V lost 7 bases and J lost 7; bases outside the gene matches: 11. This CDR3 has 14 amino acids. CDR3 sequence (DNA): TGTGCCAGCATGGCAGACAGGGGGGCCGGGGAGCAGTACTTC. Its translation: CASMADRGAGEQYF. Full variable domain (missing parts from reference TRBV2 and TRBJ2-7): EPEVTQTPSHQVTQMGQEVILRCVPISNHLYFYWYRQILGQKVEFLVSFYNNEISEKSEIFDDQFSVERPDGSNFTLKIRSTKLEDSAMYFCASMADRGAGEQYFGPGTRLTVT.

This clonotype was observed many times. V and J are TRBV19 and TRBJ2-3; 10 positions match TRBD2. The germline V gene encodes CDR1 LNHDA and CDR2 SQIVND (reference sequence). With V trimmed by 5 bases and J by 9 bases, 5 bases remained unmatched. The CDR3 runs to 13 residues. CDR3 DNA: TGTGCCAGTAGTGGCGGACTAGCGGAGACGCAGTATTTT. This codes for CASSGGLAETQYF.

This clonotype was detected ten times or more. The chain employs TRBV20-1 and TRBJ2-3; D is uncertain. V shed 6 bases and J shed 1 base, with 11 bases lying between them. Germline lookup yields CDR1 DFQATT and CDR2 SNEGSKA (reference sequence). The CDR3 has 13 residues. The CDR3 loop is CSASPSGTDTQYF. In DNA, the CDR3 is TGCAGTGCCTCTCCAAGCGGCACAGATACGCAGTATTTT.

This clonotype was seen many times. The CDR3: CASSQDWTGRSTQYF. The CDR3 DNA reads as TGTGCCAGCAGCCAAGATTGGACAGGACGATCGACGCAGTACTTC. The V gene is TRBV3-1, the J gene TRBJ2-7; 7 bases map to TRBD1. The CDR3 spans 15 residues. The ends lost 0 bases at V and 9 bases at J; junction bases unmatched: 11. CDR1 LGHDT and CDR2 YNNKEL come from the germline V gene (reference sequence).

The table lists this clonotype with many counts. The chain has TRBV3-1 and TRBJ1-3, with unresolved D. Germline V gives CDR1 LGHDT, CDR2 YNNKEL (reference sequence). The CDR3 loop spans 14 amino acids. The V and J ends lost 1 base and 7 bases respectively, with 11 bases between them. CDR3 in DNA: TGTGCCAGCAGCCAAGCCTCTACCGGGAACACCATATATTTT. As protein: CASSQASTGNTIYF.

This clonotype has only a few counts. J is TRBJ2-1 and V is TRBV20-1; TRBD1 is a possible D gene (5 bases). There are 12 residues in the CDR3. Germline V CDR1 and CDR2: DFQATT, SNEGSKA (reference sequence). Trimming left V 6 bases short and J 6 bases short, with 12 bases between. CDR3 sequence reads: CSADDSFNEQFF. The DNA for the CDR3 is TGCAGTGCGGACGACAGTTTCAATGAGCAGTTCTTC.

This clonotype was recorded at least ten times. The J gene is TRBJ1-2, the V gene TRBV20-1; TRBD1 matches at 7 bases. Germline CDR1 and CDR2: DFQATT and SNEGSKA (reference sequence). CDR3 size: 13 residues. With V trimmed by 3 bases and J by 2 bases, 3 bases remained unmatched. DNA of the CDR3: TGCAGTGCTAGGCTACAGGGGAACTATGGCTACACCTTC. Residues: CSARLQGNYGYTF.

The rearrangement links TRBV11-2 to TRBJ2-2; 7 bases are a match to TRBD2. The CDR3 covers 14 residues. After removal of 7 bases from V and 6 bases from J, the junction contained 8 bases not matched to a gene. Per germline, CDR1 SGHAT and CDR2 FQNNGV. DNA for the CDR3: TGTGCCAGCATAGGTGGGAGGGCGGCCGGGGAGCTGTTTTTT. As protein: CASIGGRAAGELFF.

This clonotype was found many times. The CDR3 DNA sequence: TGCAGCGTTGAATTACAGGCGGCCGAGCTTTATGGCTACACCTTC. The encoded protein is CSVELQAAELYGYTF. The chain couples TRBV29-1 to TRBJ1-2; weak D call: TRBD1 (5 bases). V was trimmed by 2 bases and J by 5 bases, leaving 18 bases between them. Germline V lookup: CDR1 SQVTM, CDR2 ANQGSEA. This CDR3 is 15 amino acids long.

This clonotype was detected a few times. The chain joins TRBV4-2 to TRBJ1-5; D is uncertain. Between the trimmed V and J ends, which lost 0 bases and 0 bases, there was a span of 12 bases. This CDR3 spans 17 amino acids. The germline V gene has CDR1 LGHNA and CDR2 YNFKEQ. CDR3 nucleotide sequence: TGTGCCAGCAGCCAAGATAGAACGGGCAGTAGCAATCAGCCCCAGCATTTT. Translated, it gives CASSQDRTGSSNQPQHF.

This clonotype was observed at least ten times. V and J are TRBV28 and TRBJ2-7, with 13 bases matching TRBD2. J lost 7 bases, V lost 4 bases, and 4 bases had no gene match. This CDR3 is 14 amino acids long. CDR1 is MDHEN, CDR2 SYDVKM, per germline. As DNA, the CDR3 is TGTGCCAGCAGTTCACTAGCGGGAGGGGGGGAGCAGTACTTC. Translated: CASSSLAGGGEQYF.